Listed below are T cell receptor beta chains from one sample, sequenced in a study of long-term antiretroviral therapy in people with HIV. Profiled with immunoSEQ multiplex PCR; TCRdb holds only in-frame clones, not every one. The sample lists some 22,000 clones, around 80% seen once, with almost 9.5% in the top ten. The sequences come from unsorted PBMCs, collected 4.1 years after starting antiretroviral therapy. The source of these receptors is a middle-aged woman with HIV. CDR3s include the opening cysteine and the closing phenylalanine or tryptophan. The D gene is left open where the match is weak. Rows give clone size only sometimes, using once, few, many, or a class for an expanded clone.

abundance: once
d_gene: -
v_gene: TRBV11-3
j_gene: TRBJ2-5
CDR3nt: TGTGCCAGCAGCTTAGTCCGGGGTGAGACCCAGTACTTC
CDR3aa: CASSLVRGETQYF

abundance: -
d_gene: -
v_gene: TRBV9
j_gene: TRBJ2-3
CDR3nt: TGTGCCAGCAGCGTTCTCGGGCCCCGTGCGCAGTATTTT
CDR3aa: CASSVLGPRAQYF

abundance: -
d_gene: -
v_gene: TRBV2
j_gene: TRBJ1-6
CDR3nt: TGTGCCAGCACCCAGAGTTCAAATTCACCCCTCCACTTT
CDR3aa: CASTQSSNSPLHF

abundance: -
d_gene: -
v_gene: TRBV2
j_gene: TRBJ1-6
CDR3nt: TGTGCCAGCAGCCAGGGGAGCTCCTATAATTCACCCCTCCACTTT
CDR3aa: CASSQGSSYNSPLHF

abundance: -
d_gene: -
v_gene: TRBV5-1
j_gene: TRBJ1-5
CDR3nt: TGCGCCAGCCGGGGCAGCCTCAATCAGCCCCAGCATTTT
CDR3aa: CASRGSLNQPQHF

abundance: -
d_gene: -
v_gene: TRBV5-8
j_gene: TRBJ2-1
CDR3nt: TGTGCCAGCAGCGCTTTGAGGTGGGGCTCCTACAATGAGCAGTTCTTC
CDR3aa: CASSALRWGSYNEQFF

abundance: -
d_gene: -
v_gene: TRBV5-4
j_gene: TRBJ1-1
CDR3nt: TGTGCCAGCAGCTGGGGGGGGGATGCCACTGAAGCTTTCTTT
CDR3aa: CASSWGGDATEAFF

abundance: -
d_gene: TRBD2
v_gene: TRBV7-2
j_gene: TRBJ2-2
CDR3nt: TGTGCCAGCAGCTCACCCGCGCTAGCGGGCGTCTTAGCCGGGGAGCTGTTTTTT
CDR3aa: CASSSPALAGVLAGELFF

abundance: -
d_gene: -
v_gene: TRBV4-3
j_gene: TRBJ2-3
CDR3nt: TGCGCCAGCAGCCAAGGAATTGAGGCAGATACGCAGTATTTT
CDR3aa: CASSQGIEADTQYF

abundance: -
d_gene: -
v_gene: TRBV6-6
j_gene: TRBJ2-3
CDR3nt: TGTGCCAGCAGCGAACAGGGCCCGCGGACTATAGATACGCAGTATTTT
CDR3aa: CASSEQGPRTIDTQYF

abundance: -
d_gene: TRBD1
v_gene: TRBV10-2
j_gene: TRBJ1-1
CDR3nt: TGCGCCAGCAAAAGCGGACAGGTGAACACTGAAGCTTTCTTT
CDR3aa: CASKSGQVNTEAFF

abundance: -
d_gene: -
v_gene: TRBV5-1
j_gene: TRBJ2-3
CDR3nt: TGCGCCAGCAGCACAGGGGCCGGACTAGCTTACACAGATACGCAGTATTTT
CDR3aa: CASSTGAGLAYTDTQYF

abundance: -
d_gene: -
v_gene: TRBV6-1
j_gene: TRBJ2-2
CDR3nt: TGTGCCAGCACCTCGACAGGGAACACCGGGGAGCTGTTTTTT
CDR3aa: CASTSTGNTGELFF

abundance: -
d_gene: -
v_gene: TRBV11-2
j_gene: TRBJ1-4
CDR3nt: TGTGCCAGCAGTACCCGGGACACAAATGAAAAACTGTTTTTT
CDR3aa: CASSTRDTNEKLFF

abundance: once
d_gene: TRBD2
v_gene: TRBV11-2
j_gene: TRBJ2-2
CDR3nt: TGTGCCAGCAGCGCCCGGGAGGGTGCGGGAGTGGGAGCCGGGGAGCTGTTTTTT
CDR3aa: CASSAREGAGVGAGELFF

abundance: -
d_gene: TRBD1
v_gene: TRBV5-4
j_gene: TRBJ1-2
CDR3nt: TGTGCCAGCAGTCCTACGACAGGGGGGTACTATGGCTACACCTTC
CDR3aa: CASSPTTGGYYGYTF

abundance: few
d_gene: -
v_gene: TRBV30
j_gene: TRBJ2-7
CDR3nt: TGTGCCTGGAGTCTTACAGGCCTGTCCGAGCAGTACTTC
CDR3aa: CAWSLTGLSEQYF

abundance: -
d_gene: TRBD2
v_gene: TRBV2
j_gene: TRBJ2-1
CDR3nt: TGTGCCAGCAATTTTCTAGCGGGAGAAAGGAATGAGCAGTTCTTC
CDR3aa: CASNFLAGERNEQFF

abundance: few
d_gene: -
v_gene: TRBV5-5
j_gene: TRBJ1-1
CDR3nt: TGTGCCAGCAGCTTGAGAACAGCTGATTTGAACACTGAAGCTTTCTTT
CDR3aa: CASSLRTADLNTEAFF

abundance: once
d_gene: -
v_gene: TRBV25-1
j_gene: TRBJ1-5
CDR3nt: TGTGCCAGCAGTGATTTTAGCAATCAGCCCCAGCATTTT
CDR3aa: CASSDFSNQPQHF

abundance: -
d_gene: TRBD2
v_gene: TRBV5-1
j_gene: TRBJ2-3
CDR3nt: TGCGCCAGCAGCTTCTCGGGGGGAGGCACAGATACGCAGTATTTT
CDR3aa: CASSFSGGGTDTQYF

abundance: -
d_gene: TRBD1
v_gene: TRBV5-1
j_gene: TRBJ1-1
CDR3nt: TGCGCCAGCAGCTTGCTAGGGGGCGCCTTCACTGAAGCTTTCTTT
CDR3aa: CASSLLGGAFTEAFF

abundance: -
d_gene: TRBD2
v_gene: TRBV11-2
j_gene: TRBJ2-1
CDR3nt: TGTGCCAGCAGCTCAGCCACAGTCTTAGCGGGTCGATACAATGAGCAGTTCTTC
CDR3aa: CASSSATVLAGRYNEQFF

abundance: -
d_gene: -
v_gene: TRBV4-1
j_gene: TRBJ2-1
CDR3nt: TGCGCCAGCAGCCAAAGATTTCGGGGCAGCTCCTACAATGAGCAGTTCTTC
CDR3aa: CASSQRFRGSSYNEQFF

abundance: few
d_gene: -
v_gene: TRBV7-9
j_gene: TRBJ1-2
CDR3nt: TGTGCCAGCAGCTCAGCCCTCGGTGGCTACACCTTC
CDR3aa: CASSSALGGYTF

abundance: few
d_gene: TRBD1
v_gene: TRBV19
j_gene: TRBJ1-2
CDR3nt: TGTGCCAGTAGTGATCGGACAGGGCTTTCTGGCTACACCTTC
CDR3aa: CASSDRTGLSGYTF

abundance: -
d_gene: TRBD1
v_gene: TRBV19
j_gene: TRBJ1-5
CDR3nt: TGTGCCAGTAGTATCCCCCAAGGTACAGGGGGAGGCCAGCCCCAGCATTTT
CDR3aa: CASSIPQGTGGGQPQHF

abundance: once
d_gene: -
v_gene: TRBV10-3
j_gene: TRBJ1-1
CDR3nt: TGTGCCATCAGTGAGAGGCGAGACACCACTGAAGCTTTCTTT
CDR3aa: CAISERRDTTEAFF

abundance: -
d_gene: TRBD2
v_gene: TRBV7-9
j_gene: TRBJ2-1
CDR3nt: TGTGCCAGCAGCTCCCTCCTAGCGGGAGGGCCCTCGGTGGAGCAGTTCTTC
CDR3aa: CASSSLLAGGPSVEQFF

abundance: -
d_gene: -
v_gene: TRBV6-1
j_gene: TRBJ2-1
CDR3nt: TGTGCCAGCAGGCGGGGAGCGATCAATGAGCAGTTCTTC
CDR3aa: CASRRGAINEQFF

abundance: -
d_gene: TRBD2
v_gene: TRBV5-1
j_gene: TRBJ2-7
CDR3nt: TGCGCCAGCAGCTTGGATACAGGACTAGTGGTCTACGAGCAGTACTTC
CDR3aa: CASSLDTGLVVYEQYF

abundance: -
d_gene: -
v_gene: TRBV16
j_gene: TRBJ2-3
CDR3nt: TGTGCCAGCAGCCAATCGGAGGGAGGAAGCACAGATACGCAGTATTTT
CDR3aa: CASSQSEGGSTDTQYF

abundance: -
d_gene: -
v_gene: TRBV4-1
j_gene: TRBJ2-7
CDR3nt: TGCGCCAGCAGCCAAGGGGCAGGCGCCTTTGACTACGAGCAGTACTTC
CDR3aa: CASSQGAGAFDYEQYF

abundance: -
d_gene: TRBD1
v_gene: TRBV5-4
j_gene: TRBJ1-4
CDR3nt: TGTGCCAGCAGCGCCACAGGGGGCTCTGAAAAACTGTTTTTT
CDR3aa: CASSATGGSEKLFF

abundance: -
d_gene: TRBD1
v_gene: TRBV30
j_gene: TRBJ1-2
CDR3nt: TGTGCCTGGAGTGTACCCAGGGACAGGGTTAACTATGGCTACACCTTC
CDR3aa: CAWSVPRDRVNYGYTF

abundance: -
d_gene: -
v_gene: TRBV5-5
j_gene: TRBJ1-1
CDR3nt: TGTGCCAGCAGCTTGGATAGGTGGGCTGAAGCTTTCTTT
CDR3aa: CASSLDRWAEAFF

abundance: -
d_gene: -
v_gene: TRBV11-2
j_gene: TRBJ2-7
CDR3nt: TGTGCCAGCAGCTTAGGGACTGCGACCTACGAGCAGTACTTC
CDR3aa: CASSLGTATYEQYF

abundance: few
d_gene: -
v_gene: TRBV4-2
j_gene: TRBJ2-7
CDR3nt: TGTGCCAGCAGCCACATAACGGCGGGGTCCTACGAGCAGTACTTC
CDR3aa: CASSHITAGSYEQYF

abundance: -
d_gene: -
v_gene: TRBV1
j_gene: TRBJ1-2
CDR3nt: TGCACCAACAGCCAAGGACGCGAGGGAATCTATGTCGGCTACACCTTC
CDR3aa: CTNSQGREGIYVGYTF

abundance: once
d_gene: TRBD1
v_gene: TRBV25-1
j_gene: TRBJ1-1
CDR3nt: TGTGCCAGCAGTGCCCCCCGGGACAGGGGGAACACTGAAGCTTTCTTT
CDR3aa: CASSAPRDRGNTEAFF

abundance: -
d_gene: -
v_gene: TRBV27
j_gene: TRBJ2-1
CDR3nt: TGTGCCAGCAGTGGGGAGCGGCCCAACAATGAGCAGTTCTTC
CDR3aa: CASSGERPNNEQFF

abundance: -
d_gene: -
v_gene: TRBV19
j_gene: TRBJ2-1
CDR3nt: TGTGCCAGTAGTATGGGACACGCCGACAATGAGCAGTTCTTC
CDR3aa: CASSMGHADNEQFF

abundance: -
d_gene: -
v_gene: TRBV6-1
j_gene: TRBJ1-6
CDR3nt: TGTGCCAGCAGTGAAGCGGAGCAAGGAGGTAATTCACCCCTCCACTTT
CDR3aa: CASSEAEQGGNSPLHF

abundance: once
d_gene: TRBD1
v_gene: TRBV4-2
j_gene: TRBJ1-1
CDR3nt: TGTGCCAGCAGCCAAGATCGTGGACAGGGTCCGATGAACACTGAAGCTTTCTTT
CDR3aa: CASSQDRGQGPMNTEAFF

abundance: -
d_gene: -
v_gene: TRBV6-5
j_gene: TRBJ1-1
CDR3nt: TGTGCCAGCAGTTCCTACGGGGGCGAGGACACTGAAGCTTTCTTT
CDR3aa: CASSSYGGEDTEAFF

abundance: -
d_gene: -
v_gene: TRBV7-2
j_gene: TRBJ1-2
CDR3nt: TGTGCCAGCAGCTTCGGTCCTTCTGACTACACCTTC
CDR3aa: CASSFGPSDYTF

abundance: -
d_gene: -
v_gene: TRBV19
j_gene: TRBJ2-1
CDR3nt: TGTGCCAGTAGTATACTCGGGGGCTCCTACAATGAGCAGTTCTTC
CDR3aa: CASSILGGSYNEQFF

abundance: -
d_gene: TRBD1
v_gene: TRBV29-1
j_gene: TRBJ1-2
CDR3nt: TGCAGCTTCTCTGACTACCGGGACAGGGGAGTTTCGGCTAACTATGGCTACACCTTC
CDR3aa: CSFSDYRDRGVSANYGYTF

abundance: once
d_gene: -
v_gene: TRBV19
j_gene: TRBJ1-3
CDR3nt: TGTGCCAGTAGTATCCTCAAGGCCGCTGTCTCTGGAAACACCATATATTTT
CDR3aa: CASSILKAAVSGNTIYF

abundance: -
d_gene: -
v_gene: TRBV5-6
j_gene: TRBJ2-1
CDR3nt: TGTGCCAGCAGCCCCTTGCCCTGGGGGGCTGGTGAGCAGTTCTTC
CDR3aa: CASSPLPWGAGEQFF

abundance: few
d_gene: -
v_gene: TRBV18
j_gene: TRBJ1-2
CDR3nt: TGTGCCAGCTCACAACAGGGACGGATTGGCTACACCTTC
CDR3aa: CASSQQGRIGYTF

abundance: -
d_gene: -
v_gene: TRBV19
j_gene: TRBJ1-1
CDR3nt: TGTGCCAGTAGTATAGGCCTGACAGGCACTGAAGCTTTCTTT
CDR3aa: CASSIGLTGTEAFF

abundance: -
d_gene: -
v_gene: TRBV7-2
j_gene: TRBJ2-5
CDR3nt: TGTGCCAGCAGCCTCGTTTCGTACCAAGAGACCCAGTACTTC
CDR3aa: CASSLVSYQETQYF

abundance: -
d_gene: -
v_gene: TRBV30
j_gene: TRBJ1-1
CDR3nt: TGTGCCTGGAGACAGCAGGTGCCGAACACTGAAGCTTTCTTT
CDR3aa: CAWRQQVPNTEAFF

abundance: large
d_gene: TRBD1
v_gene: TRBV27
j_gene: TRBJ2-7
CDR3nt: TGTGCCAGCAGTCCCAACCTGGGACAGGACTACGAGCAGTACTTC
CDR3aa: CASSPNLGQDYEQYF

abundance: -
d_gene: -
v_gene: TRBV6-1
j_gene: TRBJ1-2
CDR3nt: TGTGCCAGTCAGCTGGGCCCCCTGTCCTCCTATGGCTACACCTTC
CDR3aa: CASQLGPLSSYGYTF

abundance: large
d_gene: TRBD2
v_gene: TRBV4-2
j_gene: TRBJ2-3
CDR3nt: TGTGCCAGCAGCCAGGCGGGAGGGGCCCCAGATACGCAGTATTTT
CDR3aa: CASSQAGGAPDTQYF

abundance: -
d_gene: -
v_gene: TRBV5-6
j_gene: TRBJ1-5
CDR3nt: TGTGCCAGCACCCTAGGGGTAGTAAATCAGCCCCAGCATTTT
CDR3aa: CASTLGVVNQPQHF

abundance: -
d_gene: -
v_gene: TRBV5-4
j_gene: TRBJ1-2
CDR3nt: TGTGCCAGCAGCTCCGGCGCGACTAGTAACTATGGCTACACCTTC
CDR3aa: CASSSGATSNYGYTF